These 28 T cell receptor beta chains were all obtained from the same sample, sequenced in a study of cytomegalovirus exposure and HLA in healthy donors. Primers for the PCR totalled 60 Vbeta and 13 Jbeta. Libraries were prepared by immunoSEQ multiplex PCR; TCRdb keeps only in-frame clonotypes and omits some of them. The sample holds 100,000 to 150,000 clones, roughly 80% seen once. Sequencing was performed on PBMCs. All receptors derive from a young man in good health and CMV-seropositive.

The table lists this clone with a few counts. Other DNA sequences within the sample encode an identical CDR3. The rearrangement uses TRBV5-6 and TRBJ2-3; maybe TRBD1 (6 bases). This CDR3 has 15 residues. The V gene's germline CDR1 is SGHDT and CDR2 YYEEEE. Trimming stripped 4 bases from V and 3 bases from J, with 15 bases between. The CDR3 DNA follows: TGTGCCAGCAGCCTTCGGACAGTCGGAACAGATACGCAGTATTTT. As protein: CASSLRTVGTDTQYF.

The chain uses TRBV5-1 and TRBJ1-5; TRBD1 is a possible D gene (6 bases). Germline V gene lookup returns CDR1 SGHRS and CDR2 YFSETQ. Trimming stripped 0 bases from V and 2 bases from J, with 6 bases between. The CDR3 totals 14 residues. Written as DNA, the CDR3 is TGCGCCAGCAGCTTGGAGGGGGGCAATCAGCCCCAGCATTTT. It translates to CASSLEGGNQPQHF.

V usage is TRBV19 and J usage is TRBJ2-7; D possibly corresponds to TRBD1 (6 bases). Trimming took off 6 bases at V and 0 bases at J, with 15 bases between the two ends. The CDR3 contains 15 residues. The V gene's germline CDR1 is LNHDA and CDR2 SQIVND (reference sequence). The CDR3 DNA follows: TGTGCCAGTAGCCACAGGGTAGGAAGCTCCTACGAGCAGTACTTC. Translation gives CASSHRVGSSYEQYF.

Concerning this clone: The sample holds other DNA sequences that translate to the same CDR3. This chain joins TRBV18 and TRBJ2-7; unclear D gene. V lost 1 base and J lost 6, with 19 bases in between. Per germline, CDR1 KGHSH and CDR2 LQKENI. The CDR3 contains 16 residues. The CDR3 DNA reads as TGTGCCAGCTCACCACACAGTCCGGCATCTGGCTCCGAGCAGTACTTC. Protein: CASSPHSPASGSEQYF.

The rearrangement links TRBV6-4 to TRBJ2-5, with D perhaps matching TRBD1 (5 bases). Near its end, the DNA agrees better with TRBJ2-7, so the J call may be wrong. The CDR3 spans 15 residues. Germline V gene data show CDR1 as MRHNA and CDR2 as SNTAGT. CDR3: CASSDSKGALHEQYF. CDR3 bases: TGTGCCAGCAGTGACTCGAAAGGGGCGTTACACGAGCAGTACTTC.

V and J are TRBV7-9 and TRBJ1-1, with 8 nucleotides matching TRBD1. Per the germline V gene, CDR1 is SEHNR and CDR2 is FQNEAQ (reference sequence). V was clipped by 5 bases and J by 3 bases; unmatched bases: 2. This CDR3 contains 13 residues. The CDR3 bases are TGTGCCAGCAGCGAACAGGGGGACACTGAAGCTTTCTTT. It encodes CASSEQGDTEAFF. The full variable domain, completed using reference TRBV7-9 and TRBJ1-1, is DTGVSQNPRHKITKRGQNVTFRCDPISEHNRLYWYRQTLGQGPEFLTYFQNEAQLEKSRLLSDRFSAERPKGSFSTLEIQRTEQGDSAMYLCASSEQGDTEAFFGQGTRLTVV.

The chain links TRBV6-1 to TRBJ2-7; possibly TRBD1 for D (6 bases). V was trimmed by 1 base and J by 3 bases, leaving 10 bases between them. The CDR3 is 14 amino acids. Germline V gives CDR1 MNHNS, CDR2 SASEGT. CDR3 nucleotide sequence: TGTGCCAGCAGTGAAGTAAGAGGGGGCTACGAGCAGTACTTC. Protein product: CASSEVRGGYEQYF.

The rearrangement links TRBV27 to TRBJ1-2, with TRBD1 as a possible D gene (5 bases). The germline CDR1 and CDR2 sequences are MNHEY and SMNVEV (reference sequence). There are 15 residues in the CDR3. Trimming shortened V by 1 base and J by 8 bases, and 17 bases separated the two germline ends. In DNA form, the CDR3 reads TGTGCCAGCAGTTTATGGGGGGACCCTATCTCGGGCTACACCTTC. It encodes CASSLWGDPISGYTF.

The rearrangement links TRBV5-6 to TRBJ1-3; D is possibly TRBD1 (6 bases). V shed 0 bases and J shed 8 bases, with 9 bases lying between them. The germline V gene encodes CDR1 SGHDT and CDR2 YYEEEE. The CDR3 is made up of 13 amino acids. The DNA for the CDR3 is TGTGCCAGCAGCTTGGTGCAGGGGTACACCATATATTTT. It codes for CASSLVQGYTIYF.

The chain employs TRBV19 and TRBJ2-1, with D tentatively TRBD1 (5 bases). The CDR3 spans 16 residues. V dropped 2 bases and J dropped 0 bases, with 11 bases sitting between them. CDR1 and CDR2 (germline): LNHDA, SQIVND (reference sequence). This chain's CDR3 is CASSIIRTSSYNEQFF. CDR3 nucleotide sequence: TGTGCCAGTAGTATAATAAGGACAAGCTCCTACAATGAGCAGTTCTTC.

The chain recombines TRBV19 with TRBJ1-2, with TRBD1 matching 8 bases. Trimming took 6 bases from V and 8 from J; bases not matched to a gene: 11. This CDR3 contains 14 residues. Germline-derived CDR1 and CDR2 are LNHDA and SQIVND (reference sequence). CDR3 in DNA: TGTGCCAGTAGAGTGACAGGGGTGAATGGAGGCTACACCTTC. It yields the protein CASRVTGVNGGYTF.

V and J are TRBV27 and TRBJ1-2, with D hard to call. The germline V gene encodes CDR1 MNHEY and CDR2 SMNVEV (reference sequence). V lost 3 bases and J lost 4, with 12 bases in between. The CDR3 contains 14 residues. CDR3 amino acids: CASSLSARGYGYTF. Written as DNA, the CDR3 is TGTGCCAGCAGTTTGTCCGCCCGAGGCTATGGCTACACCTTC.

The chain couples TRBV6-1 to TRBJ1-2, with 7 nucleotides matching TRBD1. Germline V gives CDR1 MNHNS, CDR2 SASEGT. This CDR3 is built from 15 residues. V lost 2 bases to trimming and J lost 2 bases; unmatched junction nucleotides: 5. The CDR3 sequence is CASSETLTGNYGYTF. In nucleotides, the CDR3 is TGTGCCAGCAGTGAAACCCTGACAGGGAACTATGGCTACACCTTC.

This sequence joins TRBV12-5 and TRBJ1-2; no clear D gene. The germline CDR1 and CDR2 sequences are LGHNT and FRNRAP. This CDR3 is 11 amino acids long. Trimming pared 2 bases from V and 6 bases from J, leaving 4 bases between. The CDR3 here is CASGLIDGYTF. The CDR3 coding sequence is TGTGCTAGTGGTTTGATAGATGGCTACACCTTC. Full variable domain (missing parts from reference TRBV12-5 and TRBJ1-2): DARVTQTPRHKVTEMGQEVTMRCQPILGHNTVFWYRQTMMQGLELLAYFRNRAPLDDSGMPKDRFSAEMPDATLATLKIQPSEPRDSAVYFCASGLIDGYTFGSGTRLTVV.

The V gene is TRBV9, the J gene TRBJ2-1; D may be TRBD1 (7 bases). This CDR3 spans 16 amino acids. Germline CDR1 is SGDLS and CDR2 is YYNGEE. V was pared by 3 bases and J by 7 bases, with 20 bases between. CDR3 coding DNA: TGTGCCAGCAGCGCCCGGGGGACAGTGACCACGAATGAGCAGTTCTTC. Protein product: CASSARGTVTTNEQFF.

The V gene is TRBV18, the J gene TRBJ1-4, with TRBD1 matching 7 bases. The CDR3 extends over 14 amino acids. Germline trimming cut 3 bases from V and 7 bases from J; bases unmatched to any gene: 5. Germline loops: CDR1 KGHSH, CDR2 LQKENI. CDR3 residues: CASSPDREREKLFF. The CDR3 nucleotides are TGTGCCAGCTCACCCGACAGGGAGCGTGAAAAACTGTTTTTT.

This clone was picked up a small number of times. CDR3 amino acids: CASSITGSREEKLFF. For the CDR3, the DNA is TGTGCCAGTAGTATAACCGGGAGCCGGGAGGAAAAACTGTTTTTT. The chain carries TRBV19 and TRBJ1-4; D gene ambiguous. Trimming cost V 2 bases and J 8 bases, with 15 bases left between them. This CDR3 is built from 15 residues. Per germline, CDR1 LNHDA and CDR2 SQIVND (reference sequence).

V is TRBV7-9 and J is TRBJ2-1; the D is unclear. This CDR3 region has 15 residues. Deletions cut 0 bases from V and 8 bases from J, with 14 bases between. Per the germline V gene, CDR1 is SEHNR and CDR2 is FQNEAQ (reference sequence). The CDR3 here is CASSLASLQSDEQFF. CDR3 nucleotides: TGTGCCAGCAGCTTAGCTAGCCTCCAGAGTGATGAGCAGTTCTTC.

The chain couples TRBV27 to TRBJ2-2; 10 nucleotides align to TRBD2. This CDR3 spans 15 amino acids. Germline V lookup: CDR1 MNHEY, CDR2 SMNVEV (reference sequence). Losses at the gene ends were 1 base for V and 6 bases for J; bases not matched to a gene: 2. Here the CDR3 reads CASSLFGTSAGELFF. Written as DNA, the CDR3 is TGTGCCAGCAGTTTATTCGGGACTAGCGCCGGGGAGCTGTTTTTT.

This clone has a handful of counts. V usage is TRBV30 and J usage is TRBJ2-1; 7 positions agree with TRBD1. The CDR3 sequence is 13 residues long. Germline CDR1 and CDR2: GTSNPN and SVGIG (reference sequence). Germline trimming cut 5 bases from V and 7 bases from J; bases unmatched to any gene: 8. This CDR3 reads CAWDPGQKNEQFF. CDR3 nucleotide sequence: TGTGCCTGGGACCCGGGACAGAAGAATGAGCAGTTCTTC. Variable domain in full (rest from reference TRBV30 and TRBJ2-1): SQTIHQWPATLVQPVGSPLSLECTVEGTSNPNLYWYRQAAGRGLQLLFYSVGIGQISSEVPQNLSASRPQDRQFILSSKKLLLSDSGFYLCAWDPGQKNEQFFGPGTRLTVL.

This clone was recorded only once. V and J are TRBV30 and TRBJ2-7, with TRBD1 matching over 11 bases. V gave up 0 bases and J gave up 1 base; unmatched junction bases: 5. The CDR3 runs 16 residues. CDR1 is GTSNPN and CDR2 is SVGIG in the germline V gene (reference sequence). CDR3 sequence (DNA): TGTGCCTGGAGTGTCACCGGGACAGGGGGATCCTACGAGCAGTACTTC. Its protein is CAWSVTGTGGSYEQYF.

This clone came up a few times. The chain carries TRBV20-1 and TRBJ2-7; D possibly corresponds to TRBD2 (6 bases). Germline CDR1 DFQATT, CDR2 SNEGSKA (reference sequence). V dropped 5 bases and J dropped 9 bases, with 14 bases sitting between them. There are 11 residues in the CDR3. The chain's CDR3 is CSAPTRGGQYF. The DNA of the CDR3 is TGCAGTGCTCCGACTAGGGGAGGGCAGTACTTC.

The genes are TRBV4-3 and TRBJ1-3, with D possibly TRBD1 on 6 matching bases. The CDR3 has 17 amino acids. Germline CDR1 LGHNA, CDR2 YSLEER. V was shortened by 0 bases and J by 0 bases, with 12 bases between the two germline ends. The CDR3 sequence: CASSQDLQGPSGNTIYF. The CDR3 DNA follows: TGCGCCAGCAGCCAAGATCTTCAGGGGCCCTCTGGAAACACCATATATTTT.

The CDR3 DNA sequence: TGCGCCAGCAGCCAAGATAGATGGCAGGGGACTGAAGCTTTCTTT. Translated, it gives CASSQDRWQGTEAFF. The V gene is TRBV4-1, the J gene TRBJ1-1, with a tentative D call TRBD1 (6 bases). The germline V and J ends were trimmed by 0 bases and 5 bases, with 13 bases remaining between them. This CDR3 has 15 amino acids. Germline V gives CDR1 MGHRA, CDR2 YSYEKL.

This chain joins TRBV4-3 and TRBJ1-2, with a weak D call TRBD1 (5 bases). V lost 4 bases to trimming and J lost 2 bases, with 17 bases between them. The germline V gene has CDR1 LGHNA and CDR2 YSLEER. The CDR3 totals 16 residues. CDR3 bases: TGCGCCAGCAGCCTTTCATGGGACTCCCCAAACTATGGCTACACCTTC. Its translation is CASSLSWDSPNYGYTF.

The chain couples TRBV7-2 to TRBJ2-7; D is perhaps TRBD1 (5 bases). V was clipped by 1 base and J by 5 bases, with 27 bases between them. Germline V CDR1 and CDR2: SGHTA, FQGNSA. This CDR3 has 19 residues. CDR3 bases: TGTGCCAGCAGCTTAGGATGGGGCTTAAGGGGTGGATTCGGAGACGAGCAGTACTTC. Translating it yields CASSLGWGLRGGFGDEQYF.

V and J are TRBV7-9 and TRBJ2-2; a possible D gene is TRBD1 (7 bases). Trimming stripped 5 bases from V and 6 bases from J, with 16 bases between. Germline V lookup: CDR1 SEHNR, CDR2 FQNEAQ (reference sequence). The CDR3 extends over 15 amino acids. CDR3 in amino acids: CASSRSQGGSGELFF. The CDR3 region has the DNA TGTGCCAGCAGCCGATCTCAGGGGGGATCCGGGGAGCTGTTTTTT.

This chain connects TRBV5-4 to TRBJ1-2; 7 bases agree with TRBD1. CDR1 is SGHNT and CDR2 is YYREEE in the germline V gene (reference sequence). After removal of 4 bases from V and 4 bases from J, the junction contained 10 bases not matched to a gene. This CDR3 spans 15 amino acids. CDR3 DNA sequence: TGTGCCAGCAGCCTGAACAGGGGTGGATCCTATGGCTACACCTTC. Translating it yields CASSLNRGGSYGYTF. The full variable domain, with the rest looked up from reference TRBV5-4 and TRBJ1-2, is ETGVTQSPTHLIKTRGQQVTLRCSSQSGHNTVSWYQQALGQGPQFIFQYYREEENGRGNFPPRFSGLQFPNYSSELNVNALELDDSALYLCASSLNRGGSYGYTFGSGTRLTVV.